The rows below give T cell receptor beta chains drawn from one sample of a study of T cells in Graves' hyperthyroidism and ophthalmopathy. One entry per CDR3 protein, called by TCRdb with MiXCR from the multiplex PCR reads. Of 500,000 to 750,000 distinct CDR3 sequences in the sample, 46% were seen once. Sequencing was carried out using peripheral blood or thyroid tissue (not recorded which). These receptors originate from a woman aged 18-29 years with Graves' hyperthyroidism. CDR3s include the opening cysteine and the closing phenylalanine or tryptophan. A D gene is named only where the DNA matches it firmly. Clone sizes are given selectively: once, few, many, or a class where the clone is expanded.

V gene	clone size	D gene	J gene	CDR3 DNA	CDR3 protein
TRBV20-1	-	-	TRBJ1-4	TGCAGTGCTAGAGAGATGGTTGTCGAAAAACTGTTTTTT	CSAREMVVEKLFF
TRBV29-1	-	-	TRBJ2-1	TGCAGCGTTGAAGATTGGTATATAACTTCCTCCTACAATGAGCAGTTCTTC	CSVEDWYITSSYNEQFF
TRBV2	-	-	TRBJ1-6	TGTGCCAGCGAAACAGGTGGGACTAGCGGGAGGGCAGACTATTCACCCCTCCACTTT	CASETGGTSGRADYSPLHF
TRBV27	few	-	TRBJ1-2	TGTGCCAGCAGTTTGTCTCAGGGTGGTGGGGACGGCTACACCTTC	CASSLSQGGGDGYTF
TRBV10-3	-	-	TRBJ1-1	TGTGCCATCAGTGAGTCTAAGGCGAACACTGAAGCTTTCTTT	CAISESKANTEAFF
TRBV4-1	many	-	TRBJ1-2	TGCGCCAGCAGCCAAGATGGAGGGGAGGGTGGCTACACCTTC	CASSQDGGEGGYTF
TRBV10-2	-	TRBD1	TRBJ1-1	TGCGCCAGCAGTGAGTTGGGACAGGGAGGAACTGAAGCTTTCTTT	CASSELGQGGTEAFF
TRBV20-1	many	-	TRBJ1-1	TGCAGTGCTACCGAAGGGGCGGGGGAAGCTTTCTTT	CSATEGAGEAFF
TRBV5-1	-	TRBD2	TRBJ2-1	TGCGCCAGCAGCTTGCCGCCAGCGGGAGGTAGCAGATACAATGAGCAGTTCTTC	CASSLPPAGGSRYNEQFF
TRBV18	-	-	TRBJ2-5	TGTGCCAGCTCACCCTGGCGAGGGCAGGGCGAGACCCAGTACTTC	CASSPWRGQGETQYF
TRBV5-1	once	-	TRBJ2-4	TGCGCCAGCAGCTCGTCAAACATTCAGTACTTC	CASSSSNIQYF
TRBV12-5	few	-	TRBJ1-6	TGTGCTAGTGGTTTGGGCAAGGGCGTCAATTCACCCCTCCACTTT	CASGLGKGVNSPLHF
TRBV7-2	-	-	TRBJ2-5	TGTGCCAGCAGCTTGCTTGCCGGGTCCGCGATGGGGGAGACCCAGTACTTC	CASSLLAGSAMGETQYF
TRBV20-1	-	-	TRBJ2-7	TGCAGTGCTAGTACACCCTCCCCTGGGAATGAGGCCTACGAGCAGTACTTC	CSASTPSPGNEAYEQYF
TRBV24-1	many	TRBD2	TRBJ2-1	TGTGCCACCAGTGATTTTTTGGTAGCGGGACACAATGAGCAGTTCTTC	CATSDFLVAGHNEQFF
TRBV6-4	-	TRBD2	TRBJ2-1	TGTGCCAGCAGGACCGGGACTAGCGGGAGAAATGAGCAGTTCTTC	CASRTGTSGRNEQFF
TRBV12-3/TRBV12-4	many	-	TRBJ1-1	TGTGCCAGCAGGTACTTTAACGGCGAGGCTGAAGCTTTCTTT	CASRYFNGEAEAFF